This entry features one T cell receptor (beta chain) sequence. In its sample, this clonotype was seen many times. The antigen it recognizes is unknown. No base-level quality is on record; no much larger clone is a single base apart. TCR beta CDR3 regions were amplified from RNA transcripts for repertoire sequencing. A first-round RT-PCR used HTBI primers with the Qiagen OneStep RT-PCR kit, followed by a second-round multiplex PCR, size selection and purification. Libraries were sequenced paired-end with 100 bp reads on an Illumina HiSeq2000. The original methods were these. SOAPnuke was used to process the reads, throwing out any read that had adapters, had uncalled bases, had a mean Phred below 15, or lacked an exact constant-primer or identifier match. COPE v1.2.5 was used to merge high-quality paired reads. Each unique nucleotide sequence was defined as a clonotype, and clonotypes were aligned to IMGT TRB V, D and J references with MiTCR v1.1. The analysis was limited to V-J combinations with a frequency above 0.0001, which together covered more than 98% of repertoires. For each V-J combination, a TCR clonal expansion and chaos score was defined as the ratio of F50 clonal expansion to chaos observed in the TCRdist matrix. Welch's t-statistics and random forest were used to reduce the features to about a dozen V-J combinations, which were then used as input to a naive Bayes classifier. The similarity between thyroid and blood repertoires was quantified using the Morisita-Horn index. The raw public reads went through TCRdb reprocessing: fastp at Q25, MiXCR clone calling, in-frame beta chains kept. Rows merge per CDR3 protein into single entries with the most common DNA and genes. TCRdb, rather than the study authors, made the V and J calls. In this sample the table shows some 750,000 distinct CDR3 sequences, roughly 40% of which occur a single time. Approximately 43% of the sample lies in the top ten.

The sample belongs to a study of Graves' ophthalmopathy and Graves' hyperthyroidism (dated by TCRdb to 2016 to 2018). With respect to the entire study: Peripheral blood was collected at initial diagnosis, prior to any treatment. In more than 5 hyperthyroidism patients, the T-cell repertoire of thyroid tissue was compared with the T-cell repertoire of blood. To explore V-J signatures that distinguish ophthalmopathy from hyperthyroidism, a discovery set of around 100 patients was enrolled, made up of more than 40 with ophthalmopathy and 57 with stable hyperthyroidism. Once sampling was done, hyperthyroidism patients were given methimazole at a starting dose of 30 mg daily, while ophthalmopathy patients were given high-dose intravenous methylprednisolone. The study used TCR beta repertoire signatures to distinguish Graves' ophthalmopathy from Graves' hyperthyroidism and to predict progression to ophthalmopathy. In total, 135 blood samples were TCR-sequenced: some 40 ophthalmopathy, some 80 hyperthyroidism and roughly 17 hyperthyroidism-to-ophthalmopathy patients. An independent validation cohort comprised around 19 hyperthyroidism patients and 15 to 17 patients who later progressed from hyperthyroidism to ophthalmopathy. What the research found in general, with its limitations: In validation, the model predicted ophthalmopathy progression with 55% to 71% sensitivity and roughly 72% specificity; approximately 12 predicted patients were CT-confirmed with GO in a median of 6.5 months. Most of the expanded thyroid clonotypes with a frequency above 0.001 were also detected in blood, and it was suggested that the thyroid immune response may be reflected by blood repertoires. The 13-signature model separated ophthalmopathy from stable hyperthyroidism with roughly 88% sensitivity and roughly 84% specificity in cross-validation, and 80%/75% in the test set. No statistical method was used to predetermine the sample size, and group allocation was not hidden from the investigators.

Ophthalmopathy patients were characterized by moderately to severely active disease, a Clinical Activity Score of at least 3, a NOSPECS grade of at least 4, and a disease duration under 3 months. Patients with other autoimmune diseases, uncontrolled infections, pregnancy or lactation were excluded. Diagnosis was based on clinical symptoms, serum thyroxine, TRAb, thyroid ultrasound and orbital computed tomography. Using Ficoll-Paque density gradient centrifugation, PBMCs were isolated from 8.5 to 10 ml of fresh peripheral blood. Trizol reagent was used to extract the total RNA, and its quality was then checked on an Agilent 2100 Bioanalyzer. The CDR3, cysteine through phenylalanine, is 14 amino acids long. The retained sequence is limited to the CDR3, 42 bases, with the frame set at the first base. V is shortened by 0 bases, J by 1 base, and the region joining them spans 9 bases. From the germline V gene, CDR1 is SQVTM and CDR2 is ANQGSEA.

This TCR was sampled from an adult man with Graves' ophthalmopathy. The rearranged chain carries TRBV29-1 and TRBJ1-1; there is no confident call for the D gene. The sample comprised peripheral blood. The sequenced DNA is TGCAGCGTTGAAGATCGGCTAGGGAACACTGAAGCTTTCTTT. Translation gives CSVEDRLGNTEAFF.